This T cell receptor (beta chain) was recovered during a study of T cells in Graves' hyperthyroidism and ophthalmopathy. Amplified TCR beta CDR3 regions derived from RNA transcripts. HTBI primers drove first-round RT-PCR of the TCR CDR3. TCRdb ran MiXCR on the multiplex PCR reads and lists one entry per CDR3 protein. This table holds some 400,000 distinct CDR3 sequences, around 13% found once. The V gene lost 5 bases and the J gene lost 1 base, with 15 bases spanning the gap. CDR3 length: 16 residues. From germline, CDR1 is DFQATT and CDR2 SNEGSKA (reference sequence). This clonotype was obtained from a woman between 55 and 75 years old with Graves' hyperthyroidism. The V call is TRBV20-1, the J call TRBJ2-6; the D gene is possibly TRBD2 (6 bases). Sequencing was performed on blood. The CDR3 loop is CSAEGRGGSGANVLTF. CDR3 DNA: TGCAGTGCTGAGGGAAGAGGAGGGTCTGGGGCCAACGTCCTGACTTTC.